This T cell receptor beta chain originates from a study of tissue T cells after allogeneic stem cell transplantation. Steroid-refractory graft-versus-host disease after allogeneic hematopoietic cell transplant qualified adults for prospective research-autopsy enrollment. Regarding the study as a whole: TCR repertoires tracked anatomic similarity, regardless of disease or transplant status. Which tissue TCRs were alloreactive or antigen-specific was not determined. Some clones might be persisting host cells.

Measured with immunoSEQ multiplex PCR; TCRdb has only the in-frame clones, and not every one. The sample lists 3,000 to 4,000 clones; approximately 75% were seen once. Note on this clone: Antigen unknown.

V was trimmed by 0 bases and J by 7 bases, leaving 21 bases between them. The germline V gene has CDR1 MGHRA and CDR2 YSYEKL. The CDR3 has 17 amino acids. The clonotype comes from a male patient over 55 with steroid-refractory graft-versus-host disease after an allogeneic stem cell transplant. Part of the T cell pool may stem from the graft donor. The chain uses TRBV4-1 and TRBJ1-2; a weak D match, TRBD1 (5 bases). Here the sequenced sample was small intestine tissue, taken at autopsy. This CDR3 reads CASSQDTGEPPASGYTF. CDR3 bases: TGCGCCAGCAGCCAAGATACAGGCGAACCGCCAGCTAGTGGCTACACCTTC.